Listed here is a single T cell receptor (beta chain). This sample is drawn from a study of blood T cell repertoires in COVID-19. CDR1 is MNHEY, CDR2 SVGEGT, per germline. This CDR3 has 15 residues. The V end lost 6 bases, the J end lost 8 bases, and 20 bases lay between the germline ends. In the authors' methods: How many nucleated cells were present was estimated from reference gene primer amplification. The assay was immunoSEQ multiplex PCR, and TCRdb's table has in-frame clones only and misses some. V and J calls and clone size are copied from that table; D and trimming were computed from the DNA. The sample consists of around 160,000 clones, just under 85% of them appearing once.

This receptor was identified in a woman between 35 and 50 years old with active or convalescent COVID-19. V usage is TRBV6-2 or TRBV6-3 and J usage is TRBJ2-1; D is possibly TRBD2 (5 bases). Sequences were obtained from peripheral blood. The DNA for the CDR3 is TGTGCCAGCAGCGCCACTAGAACTGTTCGCTATGAGCAGTTCTTC. Translating it yields CASSATRTVRYEQFF.